This TCR beta chain was observed in a study of cytomegalovirus exposure and HLA in healthy donors. General observations from the study: Reportedly, cytomegalovirus status was diagnosed with high sensitivity and specificity. Later, an analysis found that TCR clusters from the first cohort tended to co-occur in the 120 or so validation repertoires. For most TCR sequences rarity was the rule, although some public TCRs occurred in many donors. The study listed under 200 cytomegalovirus-associated TCR beta chains.

The CDR3 consists of 15 residues. V lost 0 bases, J lost 9 bases, and 4 bases stayed unmatched. Per germline, CDR1 SGDLS and CDR2 YYNGEE. Generated by immunoSEQ multiplex PCR, the TCRdb table keeps only in-frame clones and is missing some. There are under 250,000 clones in the sample; roughly three quarters occur only once, and roughly 1.2% lies in the top ten. As for this clone: The antigen remains undetermined.

The receptor was derived from a woman aged 25 to 39 in good health and CMV-seronegative. Input material: PBMCs. This chain uses TRBV9 with TRBJ2-2, with 11 positions matching TRBD1. The CDR3 bases are TGTGCCAGCAGCGTAGAGGGACAGGGGGGCCGGGAGCTGTTTTTT. Translated, it gives CASSVEGQGGRELFF.